The 3 T cell receptor beta chains below were found in one sample sequenced in a study of T-cell memory formation after mild COVID-19. TCRdb independently ran MiXCR on the 5' RACE reads; one entry per CDR3 protein. The table shows under 550,000 distinct CDR3 sequences, with about a sixth occurring only once. The sequencing sample was made of PBMCs or a T cell subset sorted from them (not recorded which). Source of these receptors: a man between 18 and 29 years old who had mild COVID-19 (a few samples of this study predate the infection). Cell type and time point are not known.

A few counts support this clonotype. The chain recombines TRBV20-1 with TRBJ1-1; D is unresolved. The CDR3 covers 11 residues. V lost 6 bases to trimming and J lost 6 bases, with 11 bases between them. Germline CDR1 and CDR2: DFQATT and SNEGSKA (reference sequence). In DNA, the CDR3 is TGCAGTGCGCGGGCGTCCGCTGAAGCTTTCTTT. It encodes CSARASAEAFF.

This clonotype was seen at least ten times. The chain is built from TRBV15 and TRBJ2-3, with a tentative D call TRBD2 (5 bases). CDR1 and CDR2 from the germline V gene are LNHNV and YYDKDF (reference sequence). The V end lost 0 bases, the J end lost 13 bases, and 20 bases lay between the germline ends. This CDR3 contains 15 residues. In nucleotides, the CDR3 is TGTGCCACCAGCAGAGATAAAATTATCGGGCACGGGGAGTATTTT. Translated, it gives CATSRDKIIGHGEYF.

J is TRBJ1-1 and V is TRBV3-1; perhaps TRBD1 as D (5 bases). The germline CDR1 and CDR2 sequences are LGHDT and YNNKEL (reference sequence). Trimming pared 0 bases from V and 7 bases from J, leaving 15 bases between. CDR3 size: 15 residues. The DNA for the CDR3 is TGTGCCAGCAGCCAAGACACAGTCCGGGGCAGTGAAGCTTTCTTT. Translated, it gives CASSQDTVRGSEAFF.